This TCR beta chain was captured in a study of T-cell memory formation after mild COVID-19. TCRdb fed the 5' RACE reads into MiXCR, producing one record per CDR3 protein. The sample carries approximately 210,000 distinct CDR3 sequences, roughly a tenth recorded once. CDR3 size: 11 residues. Germline V gives CDR1 SQVTM, CDR2 ANQGSEA. J lost 6 bases, V lost 6 bases, and 2 bases had no gene match. This sequence joins TRBV29-1 and TRBJ2-7; 10 bases line up with TRBD1. The clonotype originates from a man aged 18 to 29 who had mild COVID-19 (a few samples of this study predate the infection). Cell type and time point are not known. What was sequenced was PBMCs or a T cell subset sorted from them (not recorded which). This CDR3 is CSVDRGREQYF. CDR3 nucleotides: TGCAGCGTAGACAGGGGGCGCGAGCAGTACTTC.